What follows are 12 T cell receptor beta chains derived from one specimen sequenced in a study of blood T cell repertoires in COVID-19. The method was immunoSEQ multiplex PCR; TCRdb's version includes in-frame clones alone and lacks a portion of them. The sample has some 130,000 clones, approximately 82% seen once. Input material: peripheral blood. These TCRs come from a man in his sixties who had recovered from COVID-19.

This chain links TRBV7-2 with TRBJ1-6; maybe TRBD1 (6 bases). Trimming stripped 1 base from V and 7 bases from J, with 8 bases between. The CDR3 length is 14 residues. Germline CDR1 and CDR2: SGHTA and FQGNSA. Here the CDR3 DNA reads TGTGCCAGCAGCTTAGAACAGGGAAATTCACCCCTCCACTTT. Translated: CASSLEQGNSPLHF.

This clone was detected a few times. The chain is built from TRBV19 and TRBJ1-5; maybe TRBD1 (5 bases). The V and J ends lost 6 bases and 0 bases respectively, with 18 bases between them. The CDR3 totals 17 residues. Germline loops: CDR1 LNHDA, CDR2 SQIVND (reference sequence). CDR3 coding DNA: TGTGCCAGTAGACCTCAGGATGGGGGGTATAGCAATCAGCCCCAGCATTTT. Its protein product is CASRPQDGGYSNQPQHF. The variable domain in full, with the rest retrieved from reference TRBV19 and TRBJ1-5, is DGGITQSPKYLFRKEGQNVTLSCEQNLNHDAMYWYRQDPGQGLRLIYYSQIVNDFQKGDIAEGYSVSREKKESFPLTVTSAQKNPTAFYLCASRPQDGGYSNQPQHFGDGTRLSIL.

The chain couples TRBV9 to TRBJ2-1; the match to TRBD2 covers 14 bases. The ends lost 3 bases at V and 2 bases at J; junction bases unmatched: 4. Germline values: CDR1 SGDLS, CDR2 YYNGEE. The CDR3 spans 17 residues. The chain's CDR3 is CASSATSGGAAYNEQFF. DNA for the CDR3: TGTGCCAGCAGCGCGACTAGCGGGGGGGCCGCCTACAATGAGCAGTTCTTC. Based on the CDR3 plus reference TRBV9 and TRBJ2-1, the full variable domain is DSGVTQTPKHLITATGQRVTLRCSPRSGDLSVYWYQQSLDQGLQFLIQYYNGEERAKGNILERFSAQQFPDLHSELNLSSLELGDSALYFCASSATSGGAAYNEQFFGPGTRLTVL.

The V and J genes are TRBV30 and TRBJ2-5, with D maybe TRBD2 (5 bases). Per germline, CDR1 GTSNPN and CDR2 SVGIG (reference sequence). V lost 4 bases to trimming and J lost 7 bases, with 19 bases between them. CDR3 length: 14 residues. The CDR3 sequence is CAWTADSRFGTQYF. The DNA for the CDR3 is TGTGCCTGGACCGCGGACTCTCGCTTCGGGACCCAGTACTTC. Complete variable domain (other parts from reference TRBV30 and TRBJ2-5): SQTIHQWPATLVQPVGSPLSLECTVEGTSNPNLYWYRQAAGRGLQLLFYSVGIGQISSEVPQNLSASRPQDRQFILSSKKLLLSDSGFYLCAWTADSRFGTQYFGPGTRLLVL.

CDR3 nucleotide sequence: TGTGCCACCCGCCCAGGGGGCGCGGGGAACACTGAAGCTTTCTTT. Translation: CATRPGGAGNTEAFF. The chain carries TRBV24-1 and TRBJ1-1; 8 bases are shared with TRBD1. The CDR3 extends over 15 amino acids. Germline lookup yields CDR1 KGHDR and CDR2 SFDVKD. Trimming cost V 9 bases and J 1 base; bases outside gene matches: 9.

This chain uses TRBV2 with TRBJ2-1; D is possibly TRBD2 (6 bases). Germline CDR1 is SNHLY and CDR2 is FYNNEI. Trimming removed 4 bases from V and 0 bases from J, with 16 bases in between. The CDR3 runs to 17 residues. The CDR3 DNA follows: TGTGCCAGCAGTGCGACGGACTACCGGAGCTCCTACAATGAGCAGTTCTTC. This codes for CASSATDYRSSYNEQFF.

The gene calls are TRBV19 and TRBJ2-1; the match to TRBD2 covers 13 bases. Germline V gene lookup returns CDR1 LNHDA and CDR2 SQIVND (reference sequence). The CDR3 consists of 15 residues. The V and J ends lost 5 bases and 7 bases, in that order; junction bases with no gene match: 5. The CDR3 DNA reads as TGTGCCAGTAGTGCGGGACTAGCGGGACTAAATGAGCAGTTCTTC. Translated, it gives CASSAGLAGLNEQFF.

J is TRBJ2-2 and V is TRBV7-2; D is ambiguous. This CDR3 spans 15 amino acids. Germline V gives CDR1 SGHTA, CDR2 FQGNSA. V was pared by 4 bases and J by 4 bases, with 13 bases between. The CDR3 DNA follows: TGTGCCAGCAGCTCAACCGCACAGACCACCGGGGAGCTGTTTTTT. This translates into CASSSTAQTTGELFF.

The chain carries TRBV6-6 and TRBJ1-3; D unclear. V was pared by 3 bases and J by 2 bases, with 11 bases between. This CDR3 comprises 15 residues. CDR1 is MNHNY, CDR2 SVGAGI, per germline (reference sequence). Here the CDR3 reads CASSYSDWPGNTIYF. The CDR3, as DNA: TGTGCCAGCAGTTATTCGGACTGGCCTGGAAACACCATATATTTT.

CDR3 in DNA: TGTGCCAGCAGTCTGAGCAATCAGCCCCAGCATTTT. The encoded protein is CASSLSNQPQHF. The gene calls are TRBV2 and TRBJ1-5; D is undetermined. The germline V gene encodes CDR1 SNHLY and CDR2 FYNNEI. The CDR3 extends over 12 amino acids. Deletions cut 5 bases from V and 1 base from J, with 3 bases between.

The chain is built from TRBV19 and TRBJ1-5, with TRBD1 matching 8 bases. This CDR3 spans 15 amino acids. Losses at the gene ends were 8 bases for V and 2 bases for J; bases not matched to a gene: 8. Germline V gene lookup returns CDR1 LNHDA and CDR2 SQIVND (reference sequence). Here the CDR3 DNA reads TGTGCCAGTTGTCCCGACAGGGGTGGCAATCAGCCCCAGCATTTT. Translating it yields CASCPDRGGNQPQHF.

This clone appeared once. This chain connects TRBV7-9 to TRBJ2-2; 7 positions agree with TRBD1. Germline V gives CDR1 SEHNR, CDR2 FQNEAQ (reference sequence). Trimming removed 5 bases from V and 0 bases from J; junction bases left unmatched: 3. There are 15 residues in the CDR3. CDR3 in DNA: TGTGCCAGCAGCCGGGACAGCGCGAACACCGGGGAGCTGTTTTTT. Its translation is CASSRDSANTGELFF.